The clone carrying this T cell receptor beta chain came up once. The data belong to a study of blood T cell repertoires in COVID-19. The table came from immunoSEQ multiplex PCR; TCRdb's copy has only in-frame clones and leaves some out. The profile shows 200,000 to 250,000 clones, 86% of them singletons. This receptor was identified in a woman aged 25 to 39 who had recovered from COVID-19. The specimen sequenced was peripheral blood.

The CDR3 sequence is CASRPLDTLTDTQYF. DNA of the CDR3: TGTGCCAGCAGGCCCCTGGACACCCTCACAGATACGCAGTATTTT. The V and J genes are TRBV28 and TRBJ2-3; a weak D match, TRBD1 (5 bases). V was clipped by 6 bases and J by 2 bases, with 15 bases between them. The CDR3 runs to 15 residues. Germline values: CDR1 MDHEN, CDR2 SYDVKM.